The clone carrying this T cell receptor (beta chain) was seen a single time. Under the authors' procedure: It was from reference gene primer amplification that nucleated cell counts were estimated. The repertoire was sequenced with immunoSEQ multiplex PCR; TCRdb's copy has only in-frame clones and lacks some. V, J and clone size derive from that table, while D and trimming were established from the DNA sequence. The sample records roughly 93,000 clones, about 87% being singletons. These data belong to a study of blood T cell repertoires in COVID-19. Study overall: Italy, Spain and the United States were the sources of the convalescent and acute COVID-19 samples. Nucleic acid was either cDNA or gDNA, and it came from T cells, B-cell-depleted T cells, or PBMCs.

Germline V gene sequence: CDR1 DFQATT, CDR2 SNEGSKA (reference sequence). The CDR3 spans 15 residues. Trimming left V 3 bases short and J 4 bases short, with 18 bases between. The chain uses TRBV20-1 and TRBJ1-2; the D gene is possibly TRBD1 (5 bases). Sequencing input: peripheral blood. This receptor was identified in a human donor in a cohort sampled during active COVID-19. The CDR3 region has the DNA TGCAGTGCTAGTCCCTTCGGGGGGTTCATCTATGGCTACACCTTC. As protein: CSASPFGGFIYGYTF.